Listed here is a single T cell receptor beta chain. The record originates from a study of blood T cell repertoires in COVID-19. In the study overall: Whether acute or convalescent, the COVID-19 samples came from the United States, Italy and Spain. PBMCs, B-cell-depleted T cells, or T cells provided the cDNA or gDNA that made up the material.

CDR3 length: 12 residues. Trimming removed 0 bases from V and 10 bases from J; junction bases left unmatched: 0. Germline assignment: CDR1 SGHTA and CDR2 FQGNSA. Original processing notes: The authors estimated nucleated cell counts from reference gene primer amplification. Generated by immunoSEQ multiplex PCR, the TCRdb table keeps only in-frame clones and is missing some. That table supplies the V and J calls and clone size; D and trimming were determined from the DNA. Seen here are around 30,000 clones, more than 60% observed once, and the top ten hold roughly 14%. V usage is TRBV7-2 and J usage is TRBJ2-1, with TRBD2 matching over 7 bases. This receptor was taken from an elderly man with active or convalescent COVID-19. Sequencing used peripheral blood. The CDR3 reads CASSLAGREQFF. As DNA, the CDR3 is TGTGCCAGCAGCTTAGCCGGGAGGGAGCAGTTCTTC.